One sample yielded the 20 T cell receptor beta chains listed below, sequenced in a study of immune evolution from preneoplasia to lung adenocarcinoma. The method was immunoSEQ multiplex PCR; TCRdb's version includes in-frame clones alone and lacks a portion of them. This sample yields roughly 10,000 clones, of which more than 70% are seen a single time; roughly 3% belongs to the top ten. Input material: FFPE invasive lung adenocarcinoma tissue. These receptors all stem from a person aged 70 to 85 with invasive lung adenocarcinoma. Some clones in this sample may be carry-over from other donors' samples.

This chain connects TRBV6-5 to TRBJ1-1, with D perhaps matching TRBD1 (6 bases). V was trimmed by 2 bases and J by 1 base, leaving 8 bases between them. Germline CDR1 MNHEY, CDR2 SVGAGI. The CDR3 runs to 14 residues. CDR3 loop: CASSYRGRNTEAFF. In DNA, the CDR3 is TGTGCCAGCAGTTACAGGGGGAGGAACACTGAAGCTTTCTTT.

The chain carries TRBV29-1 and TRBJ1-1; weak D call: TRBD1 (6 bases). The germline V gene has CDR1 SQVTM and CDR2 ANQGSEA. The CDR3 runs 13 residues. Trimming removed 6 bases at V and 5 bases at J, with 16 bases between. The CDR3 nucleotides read TGCAGCGTCGCCACAGGGTCTTGGACTGAAGCTTTCTTT. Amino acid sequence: CSVATGSWTEAFF.

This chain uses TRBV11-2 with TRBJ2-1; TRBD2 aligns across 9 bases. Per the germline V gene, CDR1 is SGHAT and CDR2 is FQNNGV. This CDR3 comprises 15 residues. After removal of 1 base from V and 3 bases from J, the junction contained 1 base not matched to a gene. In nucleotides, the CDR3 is TGTGCCAGCAGCTTAGTTAGCGGGAGCTACAATGAGCAGTTCTTC. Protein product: CASSLVSGSYNEQFF.

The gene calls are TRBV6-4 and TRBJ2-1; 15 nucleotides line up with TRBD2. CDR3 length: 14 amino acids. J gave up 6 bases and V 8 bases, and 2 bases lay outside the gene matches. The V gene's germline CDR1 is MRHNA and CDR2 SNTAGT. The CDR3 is CASSGLAGGNEQFF. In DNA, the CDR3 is TGTGCCAGCTCGGGACTAGCGGGGGGCAATGAGCAGTTCTTC.

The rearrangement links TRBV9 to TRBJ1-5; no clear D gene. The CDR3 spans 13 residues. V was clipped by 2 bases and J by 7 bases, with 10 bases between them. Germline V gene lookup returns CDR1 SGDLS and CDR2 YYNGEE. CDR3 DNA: TGTGCCAGCAGCGTTCAGTTTGACCAGCCCCAGCATTTT. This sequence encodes CASSVQFDQPQHF.

CDR3 residues: CASSLSTSTDTQYF. CDR3 in DNA: TGTGCCAGCAGTTTGTCAACTAGCACAGATACGCAGTATTTT. This rearrangement joins TRBV28 to TRBJ2-3, with unresolved D. With 3 bases removed from V and 0 bases from J, the gap between germline ends came to 7 bases. CDR3 size: 14 residues. Germline-derived CDR1 and CDR2 are MDHEN and SYDVKM.

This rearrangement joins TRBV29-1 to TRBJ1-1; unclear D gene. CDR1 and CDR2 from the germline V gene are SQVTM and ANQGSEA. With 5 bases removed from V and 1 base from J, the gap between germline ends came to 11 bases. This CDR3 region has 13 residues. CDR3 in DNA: TGCAGCGTTAGCGTCGGTGGGAACACTGAAGCTTTCTTT. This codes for CSVSVGGNTEAFF.

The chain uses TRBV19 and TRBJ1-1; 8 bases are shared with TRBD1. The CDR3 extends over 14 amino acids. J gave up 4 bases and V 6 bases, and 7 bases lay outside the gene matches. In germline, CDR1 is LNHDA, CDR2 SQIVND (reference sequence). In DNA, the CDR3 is TGTGCCAGTAGGGATCAGGGGGCAAGCACTGAAGCTTTCTTT. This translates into CASRDQGASTEAFF. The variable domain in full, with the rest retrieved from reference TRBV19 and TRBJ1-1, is DGGITQSPKYLFRKEGQNVTLSCEQNLNHDAMYWYRQDPGQGLRLIYYSQIVNDFQKGDIAEGYSVSREKKESFPLTVTSAQKNPTAFYLCASRDQGASTEAFFGQGTRLTVV.

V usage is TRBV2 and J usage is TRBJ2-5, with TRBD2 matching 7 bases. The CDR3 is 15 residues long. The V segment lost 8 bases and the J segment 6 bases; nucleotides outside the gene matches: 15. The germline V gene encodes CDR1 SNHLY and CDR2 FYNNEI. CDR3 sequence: CASREESMVHQTQYF. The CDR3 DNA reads TGTGCCAGCCGGGAGGAGTCCATGGTCCACCAGACCCAGTACTTC.

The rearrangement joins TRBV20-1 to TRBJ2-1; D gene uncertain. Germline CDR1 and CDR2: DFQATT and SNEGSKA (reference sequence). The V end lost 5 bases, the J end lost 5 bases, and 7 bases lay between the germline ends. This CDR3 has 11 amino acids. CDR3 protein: CSADDHNEQFF. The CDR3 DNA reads TGCAGTGCTGACGACCACAATGAGCAGTTCTTC.

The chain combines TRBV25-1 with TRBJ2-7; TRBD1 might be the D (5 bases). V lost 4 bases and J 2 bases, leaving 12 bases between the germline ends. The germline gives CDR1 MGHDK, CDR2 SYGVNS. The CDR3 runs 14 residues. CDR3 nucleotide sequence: TGTGCCAGCAGTGCGGCAGGGCTACCCTACGAGCAGTACTTC. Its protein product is CASSAAGLPYEQYF.

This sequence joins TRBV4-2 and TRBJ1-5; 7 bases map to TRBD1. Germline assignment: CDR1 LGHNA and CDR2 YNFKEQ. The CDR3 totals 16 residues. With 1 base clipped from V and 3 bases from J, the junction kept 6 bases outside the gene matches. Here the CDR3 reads CASSQVTGADNQPQHF. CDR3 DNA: TGTGCCAGCAGCCAAGTCACAGGGGCAGACAATCAGCCCCAGCATTTT.

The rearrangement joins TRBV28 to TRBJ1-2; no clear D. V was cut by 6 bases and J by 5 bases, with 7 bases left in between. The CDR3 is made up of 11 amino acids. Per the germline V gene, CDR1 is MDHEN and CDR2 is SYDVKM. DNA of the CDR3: TGTGCCAGCAGCCCACAGTATGGCTACACCTTC. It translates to CASSPQYGYTF.

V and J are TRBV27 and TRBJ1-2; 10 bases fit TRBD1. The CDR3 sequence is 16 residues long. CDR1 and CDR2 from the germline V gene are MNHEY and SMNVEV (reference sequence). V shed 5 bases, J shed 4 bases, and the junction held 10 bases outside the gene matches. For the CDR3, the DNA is TGTGCCAGCAGTCGACCGCCGGGACAGGGGTTCTATGGCTACACCTTC. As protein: CASSRPPGQGFYGYTF.

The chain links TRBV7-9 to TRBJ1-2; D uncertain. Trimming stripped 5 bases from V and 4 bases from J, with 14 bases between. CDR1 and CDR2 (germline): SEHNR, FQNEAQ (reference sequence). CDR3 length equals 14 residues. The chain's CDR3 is CASSPGDGPYGYTF. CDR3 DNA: TGTGCCAGCAGCCCAGGCGATGGCCCCTATGGCTACACCTTC.

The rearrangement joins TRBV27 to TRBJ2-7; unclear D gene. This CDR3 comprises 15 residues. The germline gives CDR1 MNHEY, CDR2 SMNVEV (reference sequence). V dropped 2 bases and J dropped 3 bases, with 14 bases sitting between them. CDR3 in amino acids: CASSLRPNSNYEQYF. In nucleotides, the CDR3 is TGTGCCAGCAGTTTACGCCCCAATAGCAACTACGAGCAGTACTTC.

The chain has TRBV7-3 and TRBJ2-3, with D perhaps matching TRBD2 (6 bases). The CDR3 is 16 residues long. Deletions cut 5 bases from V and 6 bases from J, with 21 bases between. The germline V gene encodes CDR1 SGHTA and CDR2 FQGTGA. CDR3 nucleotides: TGTGCCAGCAGCACGACCCCGGCCCGACGGGGGGATACGCAGTATTTT. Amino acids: CASSTTPARRGDTQYF.

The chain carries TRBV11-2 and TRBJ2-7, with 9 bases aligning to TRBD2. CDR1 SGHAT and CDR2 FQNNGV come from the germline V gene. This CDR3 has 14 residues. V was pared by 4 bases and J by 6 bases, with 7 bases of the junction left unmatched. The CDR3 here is CASSSLAGVGEQYF. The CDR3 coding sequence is TGTGCCAGCAGCTCGTTAGCGGGAGTCGGCGAGCAGTACTTC.

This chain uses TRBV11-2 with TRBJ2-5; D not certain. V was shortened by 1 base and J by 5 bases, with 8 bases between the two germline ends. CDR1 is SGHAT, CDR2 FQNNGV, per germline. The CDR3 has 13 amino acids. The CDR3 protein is CASSLGLLETQYF. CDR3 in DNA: TGTGCCAGCAGCTTAGGCTTGCTGGAGACCCAGTACTTC. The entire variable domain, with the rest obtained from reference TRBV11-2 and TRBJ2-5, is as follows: EAGVAQSPRYKIIEKRQSVAFWCNPISGHATLYWYQQILGQGPKLLIQFQNNGVVDDSQLPKDRFSAERLKGVDSTLKIQPAKLEDSAVYLCASSLGLLETQYFGPGTRLLVL.

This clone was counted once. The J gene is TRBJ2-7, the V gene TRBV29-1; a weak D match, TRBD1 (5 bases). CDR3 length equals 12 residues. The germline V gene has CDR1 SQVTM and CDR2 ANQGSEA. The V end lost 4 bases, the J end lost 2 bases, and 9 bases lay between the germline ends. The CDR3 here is CSVGVGPYEQYF. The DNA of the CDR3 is TGCAGCGTTGGGGTGGGGCCCTACGAGCAGTACTTC.